This section outlines one TCR beta chain sequence together with its context. Its antigen is currently unknown. In TCRdb, the 5' RACE reads were re-called with MiXCR into one record per CDR3 protein. The sample has under 250,000 distinct CDR3 sequences; 30% to 35% are singletons. Trimming took off 1 base at V and 6 bases at J, with 12 bases between the two ends. The CDR3 sequence is 14 residues long. This sample is part of a study of CD8 T cells in ankylosing spondylitis. The study, taken as a whole, reports: A motif of eight or nine highly homologous TCR beta variants was seen as apparently characteristic of ankylosing spondylitis blood. It was reported that disease-linked clones were significantly enriched in matched ankylosing spondylitis synovial fluid.

J is TRBJ1-2 and V is TRBV12-3 or TRBV12-4; D perhaps matches TRBD1 (5 bases). This receptor was obtained from a male donor with ankylosing spondylitis or in good health (not recorded which). Sequenced material: blood, either unsorted or a sorted T cell fraction (not recorded which). The DNA of the CDR3 is TGTGCCAGCAGTTTAGTTACAGGTACGGATGGCTACACCTTC. Translated: CASSLVTGTDGYTF.